These 22 T cell receptor beta chains originate from one sample sequenced in a study of blood T cell repertoires in COVID-19. Here immunoSEQ multiplex PCR was the method, and the copy in TCRdb shows in-frame clones only, minus some. This table has about 46,000 clones, approximately 85% appearing once. Sequenced material: peripheral blood. These receptors all come from a human donor in a cohort sampled during active COVID-19. The donor label of this sample is uncertain.

The chain has TRBV9 and TRBJ1-5; the D gene is possibly TRBD1 (6 bases). Germline V gene sequence: CDR1 SGDLS, CDR2 YYNGEE. This CDR3 is built from 15 residues. Between the trimmed V and J ends, which lost 4 bases and 4 bases, there was a span of 15 bases. The CDR3 here is CASSTRGGTNQPQHF. The CDR3 region has the DNA TGTGCCAGCAGCACCCGAGGGGGAACTAATCAGCCCCAGCATTTT.

The J gene is TRBJ1-1, the V gene TRBV7-2; perhaps TRBD1 as D (6 bases). CDR1 is SGHTA, CDR2 FQGNSA, per germline. The CDR3 length is 14 residues. The germline V and J ends were trimmed by 1 base and 0 bases, with 6 bases remaining between them. The CDR3 protein is CASSLDRVNTEAFF. CDR3 nucleotides: TGTGCCAGCAGCTTAGACAGGGTGAACACTGAAGCTTTCTTT.

This chain connects TRBV3-1 (or the pseudogene TRBV3-2) to TRBJ1-1, with 7 bases matching TRBD1. This CDR3 contains 13 residues. Germline V gene lookup returns CDR1 LGHDT and CDR2 YNNKEL (reference sequence). Germline trimming cut 2 bases from V and 10 bases from J; bases unmatched to any gene: 7. The CDR3, as DNA: TGTGCCAGCAGCCAAAGACAGGGCTTTGGAGCTTTCTTT. Encoded protein: CASSQRQGFGAFF.

DNA of the CDR3: TGCGCCAGCAGCCCGACAGGGTCGGTGACTAATGAAAAACTGTTTTTT. Residues: CASSPTGSVTNEKLFF. The chain uses TRBV4-1 and TRBJ1-4; TRBD1 aligns across 7 bases. This CDR3 is 16 amino acids long. Germline V lookup: CDR1 MGHRA, CDR2 YSYEKL. V gave up 4 bases and J gave up 2 bases; unmatched junction bases: 7.

This sequence joins TRBV14 and TRBJ1-3; D not resolved. Deletions cut 1 base from V and 0 bases from J, with 10 bases between. CDR3 length equals 16 residues. Looked up from germline, CDR1 is SGHDN and CDR2 is FVKESK. The CDR3 bases are TGTGCCAGCAGCCAAGTAGGAGGATCCTCTGGAAACACCATATATTTT. Residues: CASSQVGGSSGNTIYF.

The chain couples TRBV7-8 to TRBJ1-1; TRBD1 matches 10 bases. CDR3 length equals 14 residues. From germline, CDR1 is SGHVS and CDR2 FQNEAQ. The V segment lost 4 bases and the J segment 7 bases; nucleotides outside the gene matches: 6. CDR3 residues: CASSSRQGAREAFF. CDR3 DNA: TGTGCCAGCAGCTCGAGACAGGGGGCACGTGAAGCTTTCTTT.

This chain joins TRBV19 and TRBJ1-4, with TRBD1 identical over 8 bases. V lost 6 bases to trimming and J lost 7 bases; unmatched junction nucleotides: 13. Germline CDR1 and CDR2: LNHDA and SQIVND (reference sequence). The CDR3 contains 16 residues. The chain's CDR3 is CASSLQTGAQVEKLFF. The CDR3 nucleotides are TGTGCCAGTAGCTTACAGACAGGGGCCCAGGTTGAAAAACTGTTTTTT.

V and J are TRBV4-3 and TRBJ1-1; D is perhaps TRBD1 (5 bases). V was pared by 1 base and J by 6 bases, with 15 bases between. The CDR3 contains 15 residues. The germline V gene encodes CDR1 LGHNA and CDR2 YSLEER. CDR3 protein: CASSQGSSSGAEAFF. The CDR3 DNA is TGCGCCAGCAGCCAAGGGTCCTCCTCGGGGGCTGAAGCTTTCTTT.

The CDR3 sequence: CATSAGTPRGYNEQFF. CDR3 bases: TGTGCCACCAGCGCCGGGACACCCCGGGGCTACAATGAGCAGTTCTTC. The chain has TRBV15 and TRBJ2-1; D possibly corresponds to TRBD1 (6 bases). V lost 5 bases and J lost 3, with 17 bases in between. This CDR3 contains 16 residues. From germline, CDR1 is LNHNV and CDR2 YYDKDF (reference sequence).

The chain joins TRBV5-1 to TRBJ1-2; D uncertain. Germline-derived CDR1 and CDR2 are SGHRS and YFSETQ. V lost 4 bases to trimming and J lost 4 bases, with 11 bases between them. The CDR3 spans 13 residues. CDR3 amino acids: CASSPESRYGYTF. In DNA form, the CDR3 reads TGCGCCAGCAGCCCCGAGTCCCGCTATGGCTACACCTTC.

The rearrangement uses TRBV7-9 and TRBJ2-5; D possibly corresponds to TRBD2 (7 bases). The germline V and J ends were trimmed by 5 bases and 5 bases, with 18 bases remaining between them. Germline values: CDR1 SEHNR, CDR2 FQNEAQ (reference sequence). The CDR3 is 15 amino acids. The CDR3 protein is CASSPPGRGGETQYF. The CDR3 coding sequence is TGTGCCAGCAGCCCTCCGGGCAGGGGAGGGGAGACCCAGTACTTC.

About this clone: Other DNA sequences in the sample encode the same CDR3. The genes are TRBV5-6 and TRBJ1-2; no definite D call. The CDR3 runs 16 residues. From germline, CDR1 is SGHDT and CDR2 YYEEEE. The V end lost 0 bases, the J end lost 1 base, and 13 bases lay between the germline ends. The CDR3 DNA reads TGTGCCAGCAGCTTGGGAGGGCCGGGGATTAACTATGGCTACACCTTC. Amino acids: CASSLGGPGINYGYTF.

The gene calls are TRBV6-1 and TRBJ2-3, with 7 nucleotides matching TRBD2. Losses at the gene ends were 3 bases for V and 1 base for J; bases not matched to a gene: 4. CDR1 is MNHNS, CDR2 SASEGT, per germline. The CDR3 is 15 residues long. Written as DNA, the CDR3 is TGTGCCAGCAGTGAGGGGGGGGGAGGCACAGATACGCAGTATTTT. Protein product: CASSEGGGGTDTQYF.

The rearrangement joins TRBV6-2 or TRBV6-3 to TRBJ1-2; the match to TRBD1 covers 10 bases. The germline V gene encodes CDR1 MNHEY and CDR2 SVGEGT. V lost 6 bases to trimming and J lost 7 bases; unmatched junction nucleotides: 8. This CDR3 contains 14 residues. The CDR3 nucleotides are TGTGCCAGCAGCGGACAGGGGGGTCTATCTGGCTACACCTTC. Protein sequence: CASSGQGGLSGYTF.

This sequence joins TRBV20-1 and TRBJ1-1; D is uncertain. Germline CDR1 reads DFQATT; CDR2 reads SNEGSKA (reference sequence). Between the trimmed V and J ends, which lost 0 bases and 8 bases, there was a span of 7 bases. This CDR3 region has 11 residues. CDR3 sequence (DNA): TGCAGTGCTAGAGATGAGCCAGAAGCTTTCTTT. This sequence encodes CSARDEPEAFF.

This sequence joins TRBV6-1 and TRBJ2-1; D is perhaps TRBD1 (5 bases). The CDR3 contains 16 residues. With 2 bases removed from V and 5 bases from J, the gap between germline ends came to 16 bases. The germline gives CDR1 MNHNS, CDR2 SASEGT. The CDR3 DNA reads as TGTGCCAGCAGTGAAAACCGCGCCAGGGTCAACAATGAGCAGTTCTTC. Residues: CASSENRARVNNEQFF.

The gene calls are TRBV5-1 and TRBJ2-7; 9 bases align to TRBD1. Germline lookup yields CDR1 SGHRS and CDR2 YFSETQ. The V segment lost 1 base and the J segment 5 bases; nucleotides outside the gene matches: 7. This CDR3 is 15 amino acids long. CDR3 DNA sequence: TGCGCCAGCAGCTTGATGGGACAGGGACTAAACGAGCAGTACTTC. This sequence encodes CASSLMGQGLNEQYF.

This clone was found once. V and J are TRBV6-5 and TRBJ1-1; TRBD1 is a possible D gene (6 bases). CDR3 length equals 14 residues. Germline V CDR1 and CDR2: MNHEY, SVGAGI. Trimming stripped 8 bases from V and 4 bases from J, with 17 bases between. This CDR3 reads CASGRGAQGTEAFF. The CDR3 DNA reads TGTGCCAGCGGACGGGGGGCGCAGGGCACTGAAGCTTTCTTT.

The rearrangement uses TRBV6-5 and TRBJ1-2; 9 positions match TRBD1. Looked up from germline, CDR1 is MNHEY and CDR2 is SVGAGI. The CDR3 is made up of 14 amino acids. V lost 6 bases, J lost 4 bases, and 6 bases stayed unmatched. The CDR3 DNA sequence: TGTGCCAGCAGGGGGGACAGGGAATCCTATGGCTACACCTTC. Translating it yields CASRGDRESYGYTF.

The V gene is TRBV5-6, the J gene TRBJ1-2, with 11 bases that match TRBD1. The CDR3 loop spans 14 amino acids. In germline, CDR1 is SGHDT, CDR2 YYEEEE. J was trimmed by 7 bases and V by 4 bases; bases with no gene match: 6. CDR3 nucleotide sequence: TGTGCCAGCAGCCCAGGACAGGGGGCCGGTGGCTACACCTTC. It yields the protein CASSPGQGAGGYTF.

This clone was found once. The chain carries TRBV7-2 and TRBJ2-5; no clear D gene. Germline lookup yields CDR1 SGHTA and CDR2 FQGNSA. This CDR3 spans 13 amino acids. V was shortened by 1 base and J by 6 bases, with 9 bases between the two germline ends. CDR3 sequence reads: CASSLERQKTQYF. In DNA, the CDR3 is TGTGCCAGCAGCTTAGAGAGGCAGAAGACCCAGTACTTC.

The chain has TRBV5-1 and TRBJ2-3; 10 bases agree with TRBD2. The CDR3 runs to 18 residues. Germline loops: CDR1 SGHRS, CDR2 YFSETQ. Trimming cost V 1 base and J 1 base; bases outside gene matches: 9. Here the CDR3 DNA reads TGCGCCAGCAGCTTGAGCGGGGGGGCAGCGGTGGGCACAGATACGCAGTATTTT. This sequence encodes CASSLSGGAAVGTDTQYF.